The 24 T cell receptor beta chains in this list originate from one sample, sequenced in a study of OX40 agonist ivuxolimab in advanced cancers. Here immunoSEQ multiplex PCR was the method, and the copy in TCRdb shows in-frame clones only, minus some. The repertoire holds 50,000 to 65,000 clones, with around 85% as singletons. Sequences were derived from CD4+ or CD8+ T cells sorted from blood, sampled in a trial of the OX40 agonist ivuxolimab. Receptors originate from an adult with an advanced solid tumor such as melanoma, head and neck, liver or kidney cancer.

This clone has just a few counts. In nucleotides, the CDR3 is TGTGCCAGCTCACCACGGGACAGTCCTAATTCACCCCTCCACTTT. It specifies CASSPRDSPNSPLHF. The genes are TRBV18 and TRBJ1-6, with 7 bases that match TRBD1. This CDR3 is 15 amino acids long. Losses at the gene ends were 1 base for V and 6 bases for J; bases not matched to a gene: 3. CDR1 and CDR2 (germline): KGHSH, LQKENI.

The gene calls are TRBV6-6 and TRBJ2-1; D might be TRBD2 (7 bases). The CDR3 totals 15 residues. The germline CDR1 and CDR2 sequences are MNHNY and SVGAGI (reference sequence). Trimming left V 2 bases short and J 7 bases short, with 15 bases between. As DNA, the CDR3 is TGTGCCAGCAGTTACCCGCGGGGGCGACTAAATGAGCAGTTCTTC. Encoded protein: CASSYPRGRLNEQFF.

The J gene is TRBJ1-4, the V gene TRBV12-5, with unresolved D. CDR1 is LGHNT, CDR2 FRNRAP, per germline. The CDR3 totals 14 residues. Trimming left V 5 bases short and J 4 bases short, with 11 bases between. The CDR3 reads CASGKGLGNEKLFF. CDR3 sequence (DNA): TGTGCTAGTGGTAAAGGACTGGGTAATGAAAAACTGTTTTTT.

The rearrangement uses TRBV4-1 and TRBJ2-6; D possibly corresponds to TRBD1 (5 bases). V was shortened by 4 bases and J by 6 bases, with 13 bases between the two germline ends. The CDR3 contains 15 residues. Germline values: CDR1 MGHRA, CDR2 YSYEKL. CDR3 DNA sequence: TGCGCCAGCAGCCGACCAGCAGGGTTGGCCAACGTCCTGACTTTC. Translation gives CASSRPAGLANVLTF.

This chain links TRBV29-1 with TRBJ1-2; TRBD1 is a possible D gene (5 bases). The CDR3 sequence is 14 residues long. Germline V gene data show CDR1 as SQVTM and CDR2 as ANQGSEA. Trimming stripped 5 bases from V and 1 base from J, with 14 bases between. As DNA, the CDR3 is TGCAGCGTTAGTACCGGGGGGGGTAACTATGGCTACACCTTC. Translated, it gives CSVSTGGGNYGYTF.

V gene TRBV5-1 combines with J gene TRBJ2-5; D might be TRBD2 (6 bases). Trimming stripped 3 bases from V and 2 bases from J, with 8 bases between. CDR1 is SGHRS and CDR2 is YFSETQ in the germline V gene. The CDR3 length is 13 residues. CDR3 coding DNA: TGCGCCAGCAGCTCCGGGGGACAAGAGACCCAGTACTTC. Its protein product is CASSSGGQETQYF.

This chain connects TRBV7-2 to TRBJ2-1; 7 nucleotides line up with TRBD2. The CDR3 covers 13 residues. Per germline, CDR1 SGHTA and CDR2 FQGNSA. V gave up 5 bases and J gave up 9 bases; unmatched junction bases: 7. The CDR3 spells CASSMTSRTEQFF. The CDR3 DNA sequence: TGTGCCAGCAGCATGACTAGCCGAACTGAGCAGTTCTTC.

The V call is TRBV29-1, the J call TRBJ1-2; TRBD1 matches at 8 bases. The junction had 7 bases not matched to a gene; V was cut back by 6 bases and J by 4 bases. Per germline, CDR1 SQVTM and CDR2 ANQGSEA. This CDR3 region has 13 residues. The CDR3 DNA sequence: TGCAGCGTGTCGGGTGACAGGGGCTATGGCTACACCTTC. It translates to CSVSGDRGYGYTF.

This clone was recorded a few times. The rearrangement joins TRBV6-5 to TRBJ1-1; no reliable D call. This CDR3 contains 14 residues. V was clipped by 5 bases and J by 7 bases, with 17 bases between them. Germline values: CDR1 MNHEY, CDR2 SVGAGI. CDR3 residues: CASSPPGLPREAFF. DNA for the CDR3: TGTGCCAGCAGTCCGCCGGGGTTGCCTCGTGAAGCTTTCTTT.

This clone was detected only once. The chain employs TRBV5-1 and TRBJ2-6; D is ambiguous. Germline V lookup: CDR1 SGHRS, CDR2 YFSETQ. The V end lost 4 bases, the J end lost 4 bases, and 6 bases lay between the germline ends. This CDR3 region has 13 residues. DNA for the CDR3: TGCGCCAGCAGCGACCAGGGGGCCAACGTCCTGACTTTC. This codes for CASSDQGANVLTF.

This chain joins TRBV7-2 and TRBJ2-3; D not certain. The CDR3 totals 12 residues. In germline, CDR1 is SGHTA, CDR2 FQGNSA. Trimming pared 5 bases from V and 5 bases from J, leaving 8 bases between. The CDR3 nucleotides read TGTGCCAGCAGCCCCCTAGTAGATACGCAGTATTTT. Protein sequence: CASSPLVDTQYF. Combining the CDR3 with reference TRBV7-2 and TRBJ2-3 gives the whole variable domain GAGVSQSPSNKVTEKGKDVELRCDPISGHTALYWYRQSLGQGLEFLIYFQGNSAPDKSGLPSDRFSAERTGGSVSTLTIQRTQQEDSAVYLCASSPLVDTQYFGPGTRLTVL.

This clone came up once. The V gene is TRBV6-1, the J gene TRBJ2-5; D may be TRBD2 (7 bases). Germline-derived CDR1 and CDR2 are MNHNS and SASEGT. This CDR3 has 14 residues. V lost 8 bases and J 1 base, leaving 14 bases between the germline ends. CDR3 region: CASEAGALQETQYF. The CDR3 DNA follows: TGTGCCAGCGAGGCGGGGGCCCTCCAAGAGACCCAGTACTTC.

CDR3 protein: CASSQGAGANVLTF. The CDR3 bases are TGTGCCAGCAGCCAGGGTGCTGGGGCCAACGTCCTGACTTTC. The chain has TRBV7-3 and TRBJ2-6; a possible D gene is TRBD1 (5 bases). V was trimmed by 5 bases and J by 2 bases, leaving 7 bases between them. This CDR3 is 14 amino acids long. In germline, CDR1 is SGHTA, CDR2 FQGTGA. Complete variable domain (other parts from reference TRBV7-3 and TRBJ2-6): GAGVSQTPSNKVTEKGKYVELRCDPISGHTALYWYRQSLGQGPEFLIYFQGTGAADDSGLPNDRFFAVRPEGSVSTLKIQRTERGDSAVYLCASSQGAGANVLTFGAGSRLTVL.

This chain links TRBV6-5 with TRBJ1-1; no clear D gene. V was pared by 5 bases and J by 3 bases, with 10 bases between. The CDR3 has 13 amino acids. Germline loops: CDR1 MNHEY, CDR2 SVGAGI. The CDR3 nucleotides are TGTGCCAGCAGTCCCGATACTCACACTGAAGCTTTCTTT. It codes for CASSPDTHTEAFF.

This chain uses TRBV4-1 with TRBJ2-5; TRBD2 agrees at 15 bases. The ends lost 2 bases at V and 6 bases at J; junction bases unmatched: 10. Germline CDR1 MGHRA, CDR2 YSYEKL. CDR3 length: 18 amino acids. The CDR3 sequence is CASSQWTSGGAGGKTQYF. The CDR3 nucleotides read TGCGCCAGCAGCCAATGGACTAGCGGGGGGGCCGGCGGGAAGACCCAGTACTTC.

V gene TRBV7-8 combines with J gene TRBJ2-6, with D possibly TRBD2 on 5 matching bases. Germline CDR1 SGHVS, CDR2 FQNEAQ. CDR3 length: 17 amino acids. V lost 5 bases and J lost 4, with 18 bases in between. For the CDR3, the DNA is TGTGCCAGCAGCGCGGGTAGTCGGCGAGCAGGGGCCAACGTCCTGACTTTC. It yields the protein CASSAGSRRAGANVLTF.

The rearrangement links TRBV19 to TRBJ1-2, with D perhaps TRBD1 (6 bases). From germline, CDR1 is LNHDA and CDR2 SQIVND (reference sequence). The CDR3 extends over 13 amino acids. Trimming took off 6 bases at V and 7 bases at J, with 15 bases between the two ends. This CDR3 reads CASSPDRFGGYTF. Written as DNA, the CDR3 is TGTGCCAGTAGCCCCGACAGGTTCGGTGGCTACACCTTC.

The V gene is TRBV10-3, the J gene TRBJ1-2; weak D call: TRBD1 (5 bases). Germline lookup yields CDR1 ENHRY and CDR2 SYGVKD. Trimming took off 4 bases at V and 3 bases at J, with 12 bases between the two ends. This CDR3 is 14 amino acids long. CDR3 coding DNA: TGTGCCATCAGTGTGGGGGGGAATGACTATGGCTACACCTTC. Its protein product is CAISVGGNDYGYTF.

The genes are TRBV5-1 and TRBJ2-7, with D possibly TRBD1 on 5 matching bases. Germline V gene data show CDR1 as SGHRS and CDR2 as YFSETQ. The CDR3 contains 13 residues. Trimming stripped 0 bases from V and 7 bases from J, with 11 bases between. The CDR3 spells CASSLGQSEEQYF. DNA for the CDR3: TGCGCCAGCAGCTTGGGACAGAGTGAAGAGCAGTACTTC.

The V and J genes are TRBV7-3 and TRBJ2-3; 12 bases fit TRBD2. CDR1 is SGHTA, CDR2 FQGTGA, per germline. This CDR3 comprises 15 residues. V lost 3 bases, J lost 6 bases, and 4 bases stayed unmatched. The CDR3 bases are TGTGCCAGCAGCTTCCTAGCGGGGGGGCTTGATACGCAGTATTTT. Translation: CASSFLAGGLDTQYF.

The chain links TRBV10-3 to TRBJ1-4; TRBD1 is a possible D gene (5 bases). CDR3 length: 12 amino acids. V was cut by 8 bases and J by 6 bases, with 10 bases left in between. The V gene's germline CDR1 is ENHRY and CDR2 SYGVKD. The CDR3 here is CAIGQGDEKLFF. The CDR3 DNA reads as TGTGCCATCGGGCAGGGTGATGAAAAACTGTTTTTT.

The chain is built from TRBV5-1 and TRBJ1-2; D gene uncertain. V lost 2 bases, J lost 6 bases, and 11 bases lay in between. CDR1 SGHRS and CDR2 YFSETQ come from the germline V gene. The CDR3 length is 13 residues. The CDR3 region has the DNA TGCGCCAGCAGCTTACGCCCAGGCGATGGCTACACCTTC. Residues: CASSLRPGDGYTF.

V usage is TRBV30 and J usage is TRBJ1-2; D gene unclear. The germline V and J ends were trimmed by 4 bases and 4 bases, with 10 bases remaining between them. Germline CDR1 and CDR2: GTSNPN and SVGIG (reference sequence). The CDR3 has 12 amino acids. The CDR3 DNA reads TGTGCCTGGATGGCCTCGGGCTATGGCTACACCTTC. It yields the protein CAWMASGYGYTF. Filled out from reference TRBV30 and TRBJ1-2, the complete variable domain reads SQTIHQWPATLVQPVGSPLSLECTVEGTSNPNLYWYRQAAGRGLQLLFYSVGIGQISSEVPQNLSASRPQDRQFILSSKKLLLSDSGFYLCAWMASGYGYTFGSGTRLTVV.

Turning to this clone: The junction shows a germline mismatch at one end, possibly a read error. V usage is TRBV5-6 and J usage is TRBJ2-3, with 7 bases aligning to TRBD1. The CDR3 has 16 amino acids. The germline V gene encodes CDR1 SGHDT and CDR2 YYEEEE. In nucleotides, the CDR3 is TGTGCCAACAGCTGGTGGACAGGCGGTAGCACAGATACGCAGTATTTT. This gives the protein CANSWWTGGSTDTQYF.